This T cell receptor beta chain was sequenced for a study of blood T cell repertoires in COVID-19. Study overall: T cells, B-cell-depleted T cells, or PBMCs supplied cDNA or gDNA.

Participant-given clinical history determined each cohort assignment. The study counted Cohort 3 donors as recovered given two negative PCRs, clearance, or symptom resolution. Sequencing was performed with immunoSEQ multiplex PCR; in TCRdb, only in-frame clones are kept and a portion is missing. Of 300,000 to 400,000 clones listed, 75% to 90% are singletons. CDR3 length: 15 amino acids. Germline V CDR1 and CDR2: SGHTA, FQGTGA. With 5 bases clipped from V and 2 bases from J, the junction kept 7 bases outside the gene matches. The chain links TRBV7-3 to TRBJ2-7, with 9 bases aligning to TRBD2. The clonotype comes from a young man who had recovered from COVID-19. The source material was PBMCs or T cells enriched from blood (not recorded which). The CDR3, as DNA: TGTGCCAGCAGCCTGGATGGCGGGGGGGCCTACGAGCAGTACTTC. Protein sequence: CASSLDGGGAYEQYF.